This entry lists 25 T cell receptor beta chains sequenced from one sample in a study of CD8 T cells in ankylosing spondylitis listed by TCRdb under 2017. Libraries were prepared through 5' RACE. The data were produced on an Illumina HiSeq 2500. TCRdb reran the public reads through fastp at Q25 and MiXCR, keeping productive beta chains. Every distinct CDR3 protein forms one entry, paired with its most common genes and DNA. This sample lists hundreds of thousands of distinct CDR3 sequences; about a sixth were detected once. The ten largest clones take up about 0.94% of the sample. For these TCRs, the target antigens are not known. Study-wide conclusions, independent of this receptor: Blood from ankylosing spondylitis patients appeared to be characterized by a TCR beta motif made up of several highly homologous amino acid variants.

The sequenced material came from blood, either unsorted or a sorted T cell fraction (not recorded which). These TCRs come from a male donor with ankylosing spondylitis.

This clonotype came up many times. The chain couples TRBV2 to TRBJ1-5; TRBD1 matches at 9 bases. The CDR3 consists of 15 residues. CDR1 and CDR2 (germline): SNHLY, FYNNEI. The ends lost 7 bases at V and 1 base at J; junction bases unmatched: 5. CDR3: CASTTTGGSNQPQHF. CDR3 nucleotide sequence: TGTGCCAGCACCACGACAGGGGGAAGCAATCAGCCCCAGCATTTT.

This clonotype has only a few counts. This chain uses TRBV20-1 with TRBJ1-1; D is ambiguous. Germline V gene data show CDR1 as DFQATT and CDR2 as SNEGSKA (reference sequence). The CDR3 extends over 13 amino acids. Trimming shortened V by 0 bases and J by 4 bases, and 9 bases separated the two germline ends. CDR3 in amino acids: CSAREVVITEAFF. Written as DNA, the CDR3 is TGCAGTGCTAGAGAGGTGGTAATCACTGAAGCTTTCTTT.

This clonotype was found many times. The chain has TRBV29-1 and TRBJ2-5, with TRBD1 as a possible D gene (6 bases). Looked up from germline, CDR1 is SQVTM and CDR2 is ANQGSEA. The CDR3 sequence is 13 residues long. Trimming stripped 7 bases from V and 5 bases from J, with 17 bases between. CDR3: CSALPTGSETQYF. CDR3 nucleotides: TGCAGCGCCCTACCCACAGGGTCGGAGACCCAGTACTTC.

This clonotype was recorded a few times. This rearrangement joins TRBV7-2 to TRBJ2-5; D possibly corresponds to TRBD2 (6 bases). This CDR3 spans 14 amino acids. In germline, CDR1 is SGHTA, CDR2 FQGNSA. V lost 4 bases and J 9 bases, leaving 18 bases between the germline ends. CDR3 nucleotides: TGTGCCAGCAGCTCCCAAGCGGGCTCCTGGTCCCAGTACTTC. This codes for CASSSQAGSWSQYF.

The chain has TRBV25-1 and TRBJ2-1; D is possibly TRBD2 (6 bases). This CDR3 region has 15 residues. Germline CDR1 reads MGHDK; CDR2 reads SYGVNS. V lost 1 base and J 7 bases, leaving 14 bases between the germline ends. CDR3 nucleotide sequence: TGTGCCAGCAGTGAATCGAAGGCGGGAAGGAATGAGCAGTTCTTC. Its protein product is CASSESKAGRNEQFF. The complete variable domain, with remaining parts taken from reference TRBV25-1 and TRBJ2-1, reads EADIYQTPRYLVIGTGKKITLECSQTMGHDKMYWYQQDPGMELHLIHYSYGVNSTEKGDLSSESTVSRIRTEHFPLTLESARPSHTSQYLCASSESKAGRNEQFFGPGTRLTVL.

CDR3 bases: TGTGCCAGCAGTACTACTAGCTTAGTCTACGAGCAGTACTTC. Translation gives CASSTTSLVYEQYF. The chain links TRBV6-2 or TRBV6-3 to TRBJ2-7; a weak D match, TRBD2 (6 bases). The CDR3 covers 14 residues. With 5 bases removed from V and 3 bases from J, the gap between germline ends came to 14 bases. Germline CDR1 reads MNHEY; CDR2 reads SVGEGT.

This clonotype was seen only a few times. J is TRBJ1-2 and V is TRBV9; perhaps TRBD1 as D (6 bases). Trimming left V 3 bases short and J 7 bases short, with 19 bases between. The germline V gene encodes CDR1 SGDLS and CDR2 YYNGEE. CDR3 length: 15 residues. The CDR3 DNA reads TGTGCCAGCAGCGGATCAAACAGGGCATCCCTTGGCTACACCTTC. The encoded protein is CASSGSNRASLGYTF. The full variable domain, in which reference TRBV9 and TRBJ1-2 provide the parts outside the CDR3, is DSGVTQTPKHLITATGQRVTLRCSPRSGDLSVYWYQQSLDQGLQFLIQYYNGEERAKGNILERFSAQQFPDLHSELNLSSLELGDSALYFCASSGSNRASLGYTFGSGTRLTVV.

The chain recombines TRBV7-2 with TRBJ2-1; no clear D gene. Germline V gene lookup returns CDR1 SGHTA and CDR2 FQGNSA. V was cut by 5 bases and J by 0 bases, with 11 bases left in between. The CDR3 is made up of 15 amino acids. The CDR3 sequence: CASSPDPLSYNEQFF. In nucleotides, the CDR3 is TGTGCCAGCAGCCCCGACCCCCTCTCCTACAATGAGCAGTTCTTC.

In its sample, this clonotype was seen a few times. This chain joins TRBV6-1 and TRBJ1-1, with 11 nucleotides matching TRBD1. This CDR3 spans 16 amino acids. Trimming removed 5 bases from V and 0 bases from J; junction bases left unmatched: 5. The germline V gene has CDR1 MNHNS and CDR2 SASEGT. CDR3 sequence: CASSQGQGALNTEAFF. CDR3 DNA: TGTGCCAGCAGTCAAGGACAGGGGGCCTTGAACACTGAAGCTTTCTTT.

This clonotype has just a few counts. The chain employs TRBV6-2 or TRBV6-3 and TRBJ2-1; 7 bases align to TRBD2. Per the germline V gene, CDR1 is MNHEY and CDR2 is SVGEGT. Trimming at V came to 8 bases and at J to 9 bases, leaving 22 bases not matched to a gene. The CDR3 runs to 17 residues. The CDR3 DNA follows: TGTGCCAGCTCAACAAGGTGGTGGGGGAGGGCCGAAGGTGAGCAGTTCTTC. Protein sequence: CASSTRWWGRAEGEQFF.

The chain uses TRBV30 and TRBJ2-7; TRBD2 is a possible D gene (5 bases). V gave up 3 bases and J gave up 5 bases, with 17 bases separating them. This CDR3 is 14 amino acids long. Per germline, CDR1 GTSNPN and CDR2 SVGIG (reference sequence). The CDR3 DNA sequence: TGTGCCTGGAGCGGACTGGGTCAACCTCACGAGCAGTACTTC. Protein sequence: CAWSGLGQPHEQYF. The full variable domain, its missing parts supplied by reference TRBV30 and TRBJ2-7, is SQTIHQWPATLVQPVGSPLSLECTVEGTSNPNLYWYRQAAGRGLQLLFYSVGIGQISSEVPQNLSASRPQDRQFILSSKKLLLSDSGFYLCAWSGLGQPHEQYFGPGTRLTVT.

This chain uses TRBV6-2 or TRBV6-3 with TRBJ2-7; D is undetermined. V shed 5 bases and J shed 7 bases, with 9 bases lying between them. This CDR3 is built from 11 residues. Per germline, CDR1 MNHEY and CDR2 SVGEGT. The CDR3, as DNA: TGTGCCAGCAGTGGGGAAGAAGAGCAGTACTTC. This codes for CASSGEEEQYF.

This clonotype showed up just a few times. The rearrangement links TRBV20-1 to TRBJ1-5; 7 bases agree with TRBD1. The trim removed 1 base at V and 4 bases at J, leaving 7 bases unmatched. The germline V gene has CDR1 DFQATT and CDR2 SNEGSKA (reference sequence). This CDR3 contains 15 residues. CDR3: CSARVEDRANQPQHF. The CDR3 DNA is TGCAGTGCTAGAGTTGAAGACAGGGCTAATCAGCCCCAGCATTTT.

This clonotype showed up many times. The chain recombines TRBV4-1 with TRBJ2-2, with 7 bases fitting TRBD1. Looked up from germline, CDR1 is MGHRA and CDR2 is YSYEKL. V gave up 4 bases and J gave up 7 bases; unmatched junction bases: 9. The CDR3 consists of 15 residues. The CDR3 reads CASSPQGTIGGELFF. The CDR3 DNA is TGCGCCAGCAGCCCACAGGGGACAATCGGCGGGGAGCTGTTTTTT.

This clonotype was counted only a few times. This sequence joins TRBV3-1 and TRBJ2-5; D is possibly TRBD1 (6 bases). Germline CDR1 is LGHDT and CDR2 is YNNKEL (reference sequence). V lost 0 bases, J lost 9 bases, and 17 bases lay in between. The CDR3 covers 15 residues. The CDR3 bases are TGTGCCAGCAGCCAAGATTATCAGGGGATGGGGGCCCAGTACTTC. It is translated as CASSQDYQGMGAQYF.

The chain combines TRBV18 with TRBJ1-1, with unresolved D. V lost 11 bases to trimming and J lost 1 base, with 14 bases between them. This CDR3 spans 13 amino acids. Germline V gene sequence: CDR1 KGHSH, CDR2 LQKENI. The CDR3 DNA is TGTGCCGGTCGGGAGTCCTCGAACACTGAAGCTTTCTTT. It yields the protein CAGRESSNTEAFF.

This clonotype has more than one count but fewer than ten. The chain couples TRBV3-1 to TRBJ1-4; a weak D match, TRBD1 (5 bases). CDR1 and CDR2 (germline): LGHDT, YNNKEL (reference sequence). The CDR3 length is 14 residues. The V end was cut by 4 bases, the J end by 3 bases, with 9 bases between. Here the CDR3 DNA reads TGTGCCAGCAGCCTTCGGACACCTAATGAAAAACTGTTTTTT. Amino acids: CASSLRTPNEKLFF.

In this sample, this clonotype turned up a few times. The chain has TRBV3-1 and TRBJ1-1; TRBD1 aligns across 11 bases. Per germline, CDR1 LGHDT and CDR2 YNNKEL (reference sequence). V gave up 1 base and J gave up 0 bases; unmatched junction bases: 16. This CDR3 has 21 amino acids. The CDR3 reads CASSQGFFVGTGGIVNTEAFF. CDR3 nucleotide sequence: TGTGCCAGCAGCCAAGGTTTCTTCGTAGGGACAGGGGGGATTGTGAACACTGAAGCTTTCTTT.

At least ten counts were recorded for this clonotype. The rearrangement joins TRBV12-3 or TRBV12-4 to TRBJ2-5; TRBD2 is a possible D gene (6 bases). The V and J ends lost 6 bases and 4 bases respectively, with 18 bases between them. CDR3 length: 15 amino acids. CDR3 DNA sequence: TGTGCCAGCAGCCCGAGGGGACTGCTAAGAGAGACCCAGTACTTC. This encodes CASSPRGLLRETQYF.

V gene TRBV5-1 combines with J gene TRBJ1-1; 9 bases are a match to TRBD1. Per germline, CDR1 SGHRS and CDR2 YFSETQ. V was clipped by 4 bases and J by 1 base; unmatched bases: 8. This CDR3 has 16 amino acids. The CDR3 DNA sequence: TGCGCCAGCAGCCCGAGCCGGGACAGGGCGAACACTGAAGCTTTCTTT. Translation gives CASSPSRDRANTEAFF.

This clonotype was detected many times. At one boundary the junction diverges from the germline segment, which might be a read error. The rearrangement links TRBV12-3 or TRBV12-4 to TRBJ1-2; D not resolved. The CDR3 runs to 12 residues. This chain's CDR3 is CASSLGNYGYTF. CDR3 nucleotide sequence: TGTGCCAGCAGTTTGGGGAACTACGGCTACACCTTC.

Many counts were recorded for this clonotype. The chain has TRBV24-1 and TRBJ2-1; the D gene is possibly TRBD1 (6 bases). Between the trimmed V and J ends, which lost 2 bases and 9 bases, there was a span of 10 bases. This CDR3 region has 13 residues. Germline V gene data show CDR1 as KGHDR and CDR2 as SFDVKD. CDR3 sequence reads: CATSDSGDAEQFF. CDR3 bases: TGTGCCACCAGTGATTCAGGGGACGCTGAGCAGTTCTTC.

This sequence joins TRBV28 and TRBJ1-5; D perhaps matches TRBD1 (5 bases). V was trimmed by 8 bases and J by 3 bases, leaving 11 bases between them. CDR1 MDHEN and CDR2 SYDVKM come from the germline V gene. This CDR3 is 13 amino acids long. CDR3 region: CASVGAFNQPQHF. CDR3 bases: TGTGCCAGCGTCGGGGCTTTCAATCAGCCCCAGCATTTT.

The chain uses TRBV24-1 and TRBJ2-7, with TRBD1 matching over 8 bases. This CDR3 comprises 15 residues. CDR1 is KGHDR, CDR2 SFDVKD, per germline. Trimming took 2 bases from V and 2 from J; bases not matched to a gene: 4. CDR3 sequence (DNA): TGTGCCACCAGTGATTCCCGACAGGGGCCCTACGAGCAGTACTTC. This gives the protein CATSDSRQGPYEQYF.

V and J are TRBV9 and TRBJ1-5; tentatively, D is TRBD1 (6 bases). Germline values: CDR1 SGDLS, CDR2 YYNGEE. The CDR3 length is 15 residues. The V and J ends lost 4 bases and 0 bases respectively, with 11 bases between them. The CDR3 protein is CASSPQGHSNQPQHF. The CDR3 DNA reads TGTGCCAGCAGCCCCCAGGGACATAGCAATCAGCCCCAGCATTTT.